Included here is one T cell receptor beta chain sequence, with context. This specimen belongs to a study of T-cell memory formation after mild COVID-19. About the research overall: The study found TCR clusters largely donor specific.

Unmatched junction bases numbered 5, after V lost 3 bases and J lost 0 bases. CDR1 and CDR2 from the germline V gene are SGHRS and YFSETQ. There are 15 residues in the CDR3. One entry per CDR3 protein results from TCRdb running MiXCR on the 5' RACE reads. The top ten clones hold 20% to 25% of a sample with approximately 300,000 distinct CDR3 sequences, roughly a fifth of them seen once. This chain joins TRBV5-1 and TRBJ1-2, with 7 bases fitting TRBD1. This sequence originates from a man between 18 and 35 years old who had mild COVID-19 (a few samples of this study predate the infection). Cell type and time point are not known. The sequencing sample was made of PBMCs or a T cell subset sorted from them (not recorded which). The CDR3 reads CASSWGQSTNYGYTF. CDR3 coding DNA: TGCGCCAGCAGCTGGGGACAGAGTACTAACTATGGCTACACCTTC.